This TCR beta chain came from a study of T cells in Graves' hyperthyroidism and ophthalmopathy. Study results and caveats: The majority of expanded thyroid clonotypes above 0.001 also appeared in blood.

The PBMCs studied were ones that came from 10 ml fresh peripheral blood. The V and J ends lost 10 bases and 2 bases respectively, with 12 bases between them. CDR1 is MNHEY, CDR2 SMNVEV, per germline (reference sequence). The CDR3 loop spans 12 amino acids. Regions amplified from RNA transcripts were the TCR beta CDR3 regions. The HTBI primer set drove a first-round RT-PCR of the TCR CDR3. Each CDR3 protein gets one entry after TCRdb re-called the multiplex PCR reads with MiXCR. The sample carries about 620,000 distinct CDR3 sequences, under 20% recorded once. This clonotype appeared many times. Its antigen is unidentified.

The sequence was collected from a woman aged 25 to 39 with Graves' hyperthyroidism. The sequenced sample was blood. The rearrangement uses TRBV27 and TRBJ2-7; D is unclear. The CDR3 region is CATGWQPYEQYF. CDR3 bases: TGTGCCACCGGCTGGCAGCCCTACGAGCAGTACTTC.